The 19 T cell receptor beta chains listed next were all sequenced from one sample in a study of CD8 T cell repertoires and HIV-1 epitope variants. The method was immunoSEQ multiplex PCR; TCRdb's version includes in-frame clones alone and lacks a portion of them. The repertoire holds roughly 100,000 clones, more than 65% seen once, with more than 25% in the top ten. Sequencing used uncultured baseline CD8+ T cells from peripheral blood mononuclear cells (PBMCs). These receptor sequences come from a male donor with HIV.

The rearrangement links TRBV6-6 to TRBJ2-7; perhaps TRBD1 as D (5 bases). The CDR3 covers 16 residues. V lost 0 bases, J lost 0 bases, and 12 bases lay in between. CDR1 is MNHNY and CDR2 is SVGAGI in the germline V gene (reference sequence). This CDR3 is CASSYSGVRHSYEQYF. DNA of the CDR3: TGTGCCAGCAGTTACTCAGGGGTACGCCACTCCTACGAGCAGTACTTC.

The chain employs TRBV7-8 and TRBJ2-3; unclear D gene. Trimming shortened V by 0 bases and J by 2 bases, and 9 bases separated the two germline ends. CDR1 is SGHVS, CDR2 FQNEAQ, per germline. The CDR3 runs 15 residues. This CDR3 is CASSLAGMVTDTQYF. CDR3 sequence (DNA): TGTGCCAGCAGCTTAGCGGGAATGGTCACAGATACGCAGTATTTT.

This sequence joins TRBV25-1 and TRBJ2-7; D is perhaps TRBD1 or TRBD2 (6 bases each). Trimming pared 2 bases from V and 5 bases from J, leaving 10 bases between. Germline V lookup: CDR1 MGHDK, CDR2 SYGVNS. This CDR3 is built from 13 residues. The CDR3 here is CASSERGRNEQYF. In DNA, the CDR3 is TGTGCCAGCAGTGAAAGGGGGAGGAACGAGCAGTACTTC.

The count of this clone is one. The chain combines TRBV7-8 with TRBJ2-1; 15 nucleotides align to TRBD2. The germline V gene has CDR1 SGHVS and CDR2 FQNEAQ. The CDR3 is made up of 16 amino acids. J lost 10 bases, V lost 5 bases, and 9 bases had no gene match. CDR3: CASSPTRGLAGGEQFF. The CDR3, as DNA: TGTGCCAGCAGCCCCACCCGGGGACTAGCGGGAGGAGAGCAGTTCTTC.

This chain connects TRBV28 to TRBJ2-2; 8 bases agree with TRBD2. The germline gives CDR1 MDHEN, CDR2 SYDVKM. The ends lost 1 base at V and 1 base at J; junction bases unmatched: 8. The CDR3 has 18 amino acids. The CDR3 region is CASSLSFGLALNTGELFF. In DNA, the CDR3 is TGTGCCAGCAGTTTATCCTTCGGACTAGCTTTGAACACCGGGGAGCTGTTTTTT.

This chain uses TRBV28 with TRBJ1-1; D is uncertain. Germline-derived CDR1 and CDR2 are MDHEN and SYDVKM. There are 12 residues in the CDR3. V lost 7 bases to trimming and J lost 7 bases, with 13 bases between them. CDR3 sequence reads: CASIGNTDEAFF. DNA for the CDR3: TGTGCCAGCATTGGGAACACTGATGAAGCTTTCTTT.

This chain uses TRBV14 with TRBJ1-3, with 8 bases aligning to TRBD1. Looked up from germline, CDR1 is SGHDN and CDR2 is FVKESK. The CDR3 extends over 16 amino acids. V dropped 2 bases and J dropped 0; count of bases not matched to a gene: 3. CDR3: CASSQTTGGSGNTIYF. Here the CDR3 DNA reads TGTGCCAGCAGCCAAACCACAGGGGGCTCTGGAAACACCATATATTTT.

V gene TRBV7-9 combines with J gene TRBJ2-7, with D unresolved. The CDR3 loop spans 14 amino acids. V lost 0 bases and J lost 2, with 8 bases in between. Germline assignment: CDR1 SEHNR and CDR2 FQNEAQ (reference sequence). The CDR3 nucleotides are TGTGCCAGCAGCTTAGCGAACACCCCCTACGAGCAGTACTTC. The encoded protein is CASSLANTPYEQYF.

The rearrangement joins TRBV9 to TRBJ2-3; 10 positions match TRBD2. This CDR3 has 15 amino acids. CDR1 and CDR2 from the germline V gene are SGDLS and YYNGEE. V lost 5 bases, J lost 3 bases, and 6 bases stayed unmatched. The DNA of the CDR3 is TGTGCCAGCAGTTATAGCGGGGGGAGGACAGATACGCAGTATTTT. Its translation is CASSYSGGRTDTQYF.

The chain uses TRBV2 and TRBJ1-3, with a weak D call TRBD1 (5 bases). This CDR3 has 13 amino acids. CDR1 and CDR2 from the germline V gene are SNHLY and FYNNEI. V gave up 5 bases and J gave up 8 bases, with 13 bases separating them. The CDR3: CASSRDFPDTIYF. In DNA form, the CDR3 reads TGTGCCAGCAGTCGGGACTTCCCGGACACCATATATTTT.

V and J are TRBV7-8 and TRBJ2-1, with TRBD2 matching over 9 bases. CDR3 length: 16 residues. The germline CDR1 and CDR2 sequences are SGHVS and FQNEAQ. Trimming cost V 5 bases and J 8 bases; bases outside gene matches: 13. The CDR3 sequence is CASSLHDSGSFYEQFF. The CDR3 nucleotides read TGTGCCAGCAGCCTACACGATAGCGGGAGCTTCTATGAGCAGTTCTTC.

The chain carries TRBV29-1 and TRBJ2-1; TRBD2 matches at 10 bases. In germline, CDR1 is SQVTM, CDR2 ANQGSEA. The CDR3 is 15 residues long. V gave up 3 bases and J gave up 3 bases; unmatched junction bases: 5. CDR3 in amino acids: CSVDASGSLYNEQFF. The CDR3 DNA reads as TGCAGCGTTGATGCTAGCGGGAGTCTCTACAATGAGCAGTTCTTC.

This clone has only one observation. CDR3 sequence: CASSLAGRDEQYF. CDR3 coding DNA: TGTGCCAGCAGTTTAGCAGGGAGGGACGAGCAGTACTTC. The J gene is TRBJ2-7, the V gene TRBV28, with 7 bases aligning to TRBD2. The germline V gene has CDR1 MDHEN and CDR2 SYDVKM. Unmatched junction bases numbered 3, after V lost 2 bases and J lost 5 bases. This CDR3 is built from 13 residues.

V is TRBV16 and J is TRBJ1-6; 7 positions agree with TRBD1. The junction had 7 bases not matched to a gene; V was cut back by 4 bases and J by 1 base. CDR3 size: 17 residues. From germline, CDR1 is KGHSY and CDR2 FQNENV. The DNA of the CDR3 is TGTGCCAGCAGCCGCTATCCGGACAGGTCCTATAATTCACCCCTCCACTTT. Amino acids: CASSRYPDRSYNSPLHF. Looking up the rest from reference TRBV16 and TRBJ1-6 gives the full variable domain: GEEVAQTPKHLVRGEGQKAKLYCAPIKGHSYVFWYQQVLKNEFKFLISFQNENVFDETGMPKERFSAKCLPNSPCSLEIQATKLEDSAVYFCASSRYPDRSYNSPLHFGNGTRLTVT.

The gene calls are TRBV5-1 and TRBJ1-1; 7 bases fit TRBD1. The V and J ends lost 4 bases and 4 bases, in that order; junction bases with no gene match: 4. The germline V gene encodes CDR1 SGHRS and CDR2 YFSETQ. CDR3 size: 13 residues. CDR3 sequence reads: CASSPPGGTEAFF. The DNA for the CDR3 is TGCGCCAGCAGCCCCCCAGGGGGCACTGAAGCTTTCTTT.

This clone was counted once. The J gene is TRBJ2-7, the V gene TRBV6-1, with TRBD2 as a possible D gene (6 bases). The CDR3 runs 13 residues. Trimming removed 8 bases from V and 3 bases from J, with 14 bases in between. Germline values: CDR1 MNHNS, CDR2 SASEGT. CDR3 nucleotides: TGTGCCAGCGAGCCAGCGGGCATCTACGAGCAGTACTTC. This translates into CASEPAGIYEQYF.

CDR3 loop: CATSRTGRGDTQYF. The CDR3 DNA reads as TGTGCCACCAGCAGGACAGGGCGTGGAGATACGCAGTATTTT. This sequence joins TRBV15 and TRBJ2-3; 7 bases align to TRBD1. The germline V gene has CDR1 LNHNV and CDR2 YYDKDF (reference sequence). The CDR3 has 14 amino acids. The V segment lost 3 bases and the J segment 5 bases; nucleotides outside the gene matches: 5. The complete variable domain, with remaining parts taken from reference TRBV15 and TRBJ2-3, reads DAMVIQNPRYQVTQFGKPVTLSCSQTLNHNVMYWYQQKSSQAPKLLFHYYDKDFNNEADTPDNFQSRRPNTSFCFLDIRSPGLGDTAMYLCATSRTGRGDTQYFGPGTRLTVL.

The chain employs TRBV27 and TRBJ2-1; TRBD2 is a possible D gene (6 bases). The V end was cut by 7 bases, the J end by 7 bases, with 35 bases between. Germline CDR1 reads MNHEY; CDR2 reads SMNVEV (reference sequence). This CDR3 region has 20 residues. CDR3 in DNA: TGTGCCAGCACCCCTGGAGGGGTTAGGCCACCAAATTCAACCGTAAATGAGCAGTTCTTC. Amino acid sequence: CASTPGGVRPPNSTVNEQFF.

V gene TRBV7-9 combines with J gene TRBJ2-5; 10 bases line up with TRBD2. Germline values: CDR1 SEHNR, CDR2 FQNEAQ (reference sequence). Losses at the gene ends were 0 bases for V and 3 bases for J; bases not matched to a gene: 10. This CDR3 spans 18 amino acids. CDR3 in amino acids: CASSLARGSGRPEETQYF. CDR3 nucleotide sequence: TGTGCCAGCAGCTTAGCGCGGGGTAGCGGGAGGCCAGAAGAGACCCAGTACTTC.